Presented here are 30 T cell receptor beta chains from one specimen sequenced in a study of T-cell memory formation after mild COVID-19. TCRdb reprocessed the 5' RACE reads with MiXCR, giving one entry per CDR3 protein. Counted here are 380,000 or so distinct CDR3 sequences, around 15% occurring once; the ten biggest clones make up roughly 22%. Source material: PBMCs or a T cell subset sorted from them (not recorded which). The source of these receptors is a man between 18 and 35 years old who had mild COVID-19 (a few samples of this study predate the infection). Cell type and time point are not known.

This clonotype was picked up a small number of times. V and J are TRBV5-1 and TRBJ1-1; 8 bases fit TRBD1. This CDR3 comprises 16 residues. Trimming removed 3 bases from V and 4 bases from J; junction bases left unmatched: 11. Germline V lookup: CDR1 SGHRS, CDR2 YFSETQ. CDR3 amino acids: CASSSGQGQASTEAFF. In DNA, the CDR3 is TGCGCCAGCAGCTCCGGACAGGGACAGGCGAGCACTGAAGCTTTCTTT.

At least ten counts were recorded for this clonotype. The chain employs TRBV5-1 and TRBJ2-3; D gene unclear. This CDR3 is built from 12 residues. V shed 0 bases and J shed 6 bases, with 5 bases lying between them. CDR1 is SGHRS and CDR2 is YFSETQ in the germline V gene. CDR3 bases: TGCGCCAGCAGCTTGGCAGTGGATACGCAGTATTTT. This sequence encodes CASSLAVDTQYF.

This clonotype has a count of ten or more. The gene calls are TRBV20-1 and TRBJ2-1; no clear D. The germline V and J ends were trimmed by 5 bases and 2 bases, with 10 bases remaining between them. The CDR3 loop spans 13 amino acids. The germline V gene encodes CDR1 DFQATT and CDR2 SNEGSKA (reference sequence). CDR3 DNA: TGCAGTGCTTCTAGTGTCCCCTACAATGAGCAGTTCTTC. Residues: CSASSVPYNEQFF.

V and J are TRBV28 and TRBJ1-6; D not resolved. The CDR3 length is 13 residues. Germline V lookup: CDR1 MDHEN, CDR2 SYDVKM. The ends were cut back, 7 bases at V and 5 bases at J, with 9 bases in the middle. The CDR3 bases are TGTGCCAGCAAGCGTACTGATAATTCACCCCTCCACTTT. Translation gives CASKRTDNSPLHF.

Many counts were recorded for this clonotype. This chain links TRBV29-1 with TRBJ2-3, with TRBD2 identical over 14 bases. With 7 bases clipped from V and 4 bases from J, the junction kept 1 base outside the gene matches. Germline V CDR1 and CDR2: SQVTM, ANQGSEA. The length of the CDR3 is 13 residues. The CDR3 DNA follows: TGCAGCGCGGGACTAGCGGGGGCAGATACGCAGTATTTT. It yields the protein CSAGLAGADTQYF.

There are a few counts of this clonotype. The genes are TRBV7-2 and TRBJ2-3; D is perhaps TRBD1 (6 bases). In germline, CDR1 is SGHTA, CDR2 FQGNSA. This CDR3 has 15 amino acids. Deletions cut 5 bases from V and 0 bases from J, with 12 bases between. The CDR3 DNA sequence: TGTGCCAGCAGCCGACAGGAACTGAGCACAGATACGCAGTATTTT. Amino acid sequence: CASSRQELSTDTQYF.

V gene TRBV7-9 combines with J gene TRBJ1-2; 7 nucleotides match TRBD1. Germline assignment: CDR1 SEHNR and CDR2 FQNEAQ (reference sequence). V was pared by 5 bases and J by 2 bases, with 5 bases of the junction left unmatched. CDR3 length: 14 amino acids. CDR3 loop: CASSPKTGNYGYTF. In DNA form, the CDR3 reads TGTGCCAGCAGCCCGAAGACAGGGAACTATGGCTACACCTTC. Drawing the rest from reference TRBV7-9 and TRBJ1-2, the complete variable domain is DTGVSQNPRHKITKRGQNVTFRCDPISEHNRLYWYRQTLGQGPEFLTYFQNEAQLEKSRLLSDRFSAERPKGSFSTLEIQRTEQGDSAMYLCASSPKTGNYGYTFGSGTRLTVV.

The genes are TRBV20-1 and TRBJ2-7; 9 nucleotides align to TRBD2. The CDR3 extends over 14 amino acids. Trimming at V came to 6 bases and at J to 7 bases, leaving 13 bases not matched to a gene. The germline CDR1 and CDR2 sequences are DFQATT and SNEGSKA (reference sequence). CDR3 DNA sequence: TGCAGTGCCGGCGTGCGGGGGGGCCGGGGAGAGCAGTACGTC. Translated, it gives CSAGVRGGRGEQYV.

This clonotype appeared a few times. J is TRBJ2-6 and V is TRBV24-1; D uncertain. The CDR3 totals 14 residues. Germline V lookup: CDR1 KGHDR, CDR2 SFDVKD. V was cut by 5 bases and J by 4 bases, with 8 bases left in between. DNA for the CDR3: TGTGCCACCAGTGCGGGCCGGGGGGCCAACGTCCTGACTTTC. It is translated as CATSAGRGANVLTF.

This clonotype was seen more than once but under ten times. The chain couples TRBV12-3 or TRBV12-4 to TRBJ2-2; D call uncertain. V dropped 3 bases and J dropped 2 bases, with 13 bases sitting between them. CDR3 length: 16 residues. The CDR3 DNA sequence: TGTGCCAGCAGTTTGTGGCAGTTTCTAAACACCGGGGAGCTGTTTTTT. It yields the protein CASSLWQFLNTGELFF.

This clonotype has more than one count but fewer than ten. V usage is TRBV18 and J usage is TRBJ2-3; D gene unclear. This CDR3 is built from 13 residues. Germline loops: CDR1 KGHSH, CDR2 LQKENI. V was shortened by 2 bases and J by 6 bases, with 9 bases between the two germline ends. The DNA of the CDR3 is TGTGCCAGCTCACCAAGTCCTGGCGATACGCAGTATTTT. Protein: CASSPSPGDTQYF.

The genes are TRBV27 and TRBJ2-2, with unresolved D. The germline V gene has CDR1 MNHEY and CDR2 SMNVEV (reference sequence). The CDR3 totals 15 residues. The ends were cut back, 6 bases at V and 3 bases at J, with 14 bases in the middle. DNA of the CDR3: TGTGCCAGCAGCGGTCCAGAATCCTACACCGGGGAGCTGTTTTTT. It specifies CASSGPESYTGELFF.

The chain joins TRBV29-1 to TRBJ2-3, with 9 bases identical to TRBD1. The V gene end was trimmed by 0 bases and the J gene end by 6 bases; junction bases not matched to a gene: 16. This CDR3 has 18 amino acids. Germline CDR1 is SQVTM and CDR2 is ANQGSEA. The CDR3 is CSVEDGLFQGTGMDTQYF. DNA of the CDR3: TGCAGCGTTGAAGATGGTCTCTTTCAAGGGACAGGGATGGATACGCAGTATTTT.

This clonotype was picked up a small number of times. The J gene is TRBJ1-5, the V gene TRBV2; D is uncertain. Between the trimmed V and J ends, which lost 7 bases and 5 bases, there was a span of 12 bases. This CDR3 comprises 13 residues. CDR1 is SNHLY, CDR2 FYNNEI, per germline. The CDR3 coding sequence is TGTGCCAGCACCCTTGAAACGGATCAGCCCCAGCATTTT. Residues: CASTLETDQPQHF.

This clonotype appeared a few times. The chain links TRBV28 to TRBJ1-3, with TRBD1 as a possible D gene (6 bases). Trimming removed 3 bases at V and 5 bases at J, with 11 bases between. This CDR3 is built from 14 residues. Germline-derived CDR1 and CDR2 are MDHEN and SYDVKM. The CDR3 reads CASSLATGRNTIYF. DNA for the CDR3: TGTGCCAGCAGTTTGGCTACAGGGAGAAACACCATATATTTT.

In this sample, this clonotype turned up a few times. V and J are TRBV4-3 and TRBJ2-7; TRBD2 matches at 7 bases. The germline V gene encodes CDR1 LGHNA and CDR2 YSLEER. This CDR3 comprises 15 residues. Unmatched junction bases numbered 4, after V lost 0 bases and J lost 2 bases. The CDR3 is CASSQDLSGAYEQYF. The CDR3 nucleotides read TGCGCCAGCAGCCAAGATCTGAGCGGGGCCTACGAGCAGTACTTC.

In this sample, this clonotype turned up a few times. The V call is TRBV27, the J call TRBJ1-1; 8 nucleotides line up with TRBD1. The CDR3 runs 14 residues. J gave up 4 bases and V 2 bases, and 3 bases lay outside the gene matches. Germline CDR1 is MNHEY and CDR2 is SMNVEV (reference sequence). CDR3 nucleotides: TGTGCCAGCAGTTTACGCGACAGGGGCACTGAAGCTTTCTTT. Protein product: CASSLRDRGTEAFF.

This clonotype has more than one count but fewer than ten. The chain uses TRBV6-5 and TRBJ2-1; the match to TRBD2 covers 9 bases. Germline trimming cut 3 bases from V and 6 bases from J; bases unmatched to any gene: 3. There are 14 residues in the CDR3. Germline assignment: CDR1 MNHEY and CDR2 SVGAGI. The CDR3 DNA sequence: TGTGCCAGCAGTTATGCGGGGGGGCTCAATGAGCAGTTCTTC. Amino acid sequence: CASSYAGGLNEQFF.

This chain links TRBV12-3 or TRBV12-4 with TRBJ1-1; unclear D gene. V was trimmed by 7 bases and J by 1 base, leaving 10 bases between them. CDR3 length: 13 residues. The CDR3 reads CASTGSGNTEAFF. The CDR3 DNA follows: TGTGCCAGCACCGGGTCGGGGAACACTGAAGCTTTCTTT.

This clonotype was recorded a few times. The CDR3 reads CASQANYGYTF. The CDR3 DNA follows: TGTGCCAGCCAAGCTAACTATGGCTACACCTTC. The chain has TRBV2 and TRBJ1-2; D call uncertain. Germline CDR1 and CDR2: SNHLY and FYNNEI. CDR3 size: 11 residues. The V gene lost 8 bases and the J gene lost 0 bases, with 4 bases spanning the gap.

This clonotype was counted ten times or more. The CDR3 nucleotides read TGTGCCAGCAATCCGAGACCGGGGAAGCCCCAGCATTTT. Translated: CASNPRPGKPQHF. The chain has TRBV6-1 and TRBJ1-5; no clear D. V was shortened by 7 bases and J by 8 bases, with 15 bases between the two germline ends. Germline loops: CDR1 MNHNS, CDR2 SASEGT. The CDR3 has 13 residues.

The chain uses TRBV20-1 and TRBJ2-5; D uncertain. The CDR3 runs to 13 residues. Per the germline V gene, CDR1 is DFQATT and CDR2 is SNEGSKA (reference sequence). The CDR3 coding sequence is TGCAGCCCCGCGAGACAACCACAAGAGACCCAGTACTTC. Translated, it gives CSPARQPQETQYF.

The rearrangement links TRBV6-5 to TRBJ2-6; no firm D call. Germline CDR1 is MNHEY and CDR2 is SVGAGI. V was clipped by 6 bases and J by 0 bases, with 18 bases between them. CDR3 length equals 18 residues. In DNA, the CDR3 is TGTGCCAGCAGCAAGACACGACACCTTAGCTCTGGGGCCAACGTCCTGACTTTC. It encodes CASSKTRHLSSGANVLTF.

The V gene is TRBV6-2 or TRBV6-3, the J gene TRBJ2-1, with a possible D match to TRBD2 (5 bases). Germline V gene sequence: CDR1 MNHEY, CDR2 SVGEGT. Trimming removed 6 bases at V and 7 bases at J, with 13 bases between. The CDR3 runs to 13 residues. The chain's CDR3 is CASRTTRRNEQFF. CDR3 sequence (DNA): TGTGCCAGCAGAACCACTAGAAGGAATGAGCAGTTCTTC.

The V and J genes are TRBV20-1 and TRBJ2-1; perhaps TRBD1 as D (6 bases). The germline V gene encodes CDR1 DFQATT and CDR2 SNEGSKA (reference sequence). The length of the CDR3 is 16 residues. Trimming removed 5 bases from V and 0 bases from J, with 17 bases in between. The CDR3: CSALALGDISYNEQFF. The CDR3 DNA reads as TGCAGTGCTTTAGCTCTAGGGGACATCTCCTACAATGAGCAGTTCTTC.

In this sample, this clonotype turned up a few times. The chain combines TRBV7-2 with TRBJ2-3; 12 positions agree with TRBD2. CDR3 length: 19 amino acids. Germline CDR1 and CDR2: SGHTA and FQGNSA. The V and J ends lost 6 bases and 3 bases, in that order; junction bases with no gene match: 16. The CDR3 spells CASSRQGLAGPRGTDTQYF. The CDR3 region has the DNA TGTGCCAGCAGTCGACAAGGACTAGCGGGACCCCGAGGGACAGATACGCAGTATTTT. Supplemented by reference TRBV7-2 and TRBJ2-3, the full variable domain reads GAGVSQSPSNKVTEKGKDVELRCDPISGHTALYWYRQSLGQGLEFLIYFQGNSAPDKSGLPSDRFSAERTGGSVSTLTIQRTQQEDSAVYLCASSRQGLAGPRGTDTQYFGPGTRLTVL.

In its sample, this clonotype was seen a few times. V usage is TRBV3-1 and J usage is TRBJ2-1; D perhaps matches TRBD1 (5 bases). This CDR3 comprises 15 residues. CDR1 and CDR2 from the germline V gene are LGHDT and YNNKEL (reference sequence). The germline V and J ends were trimmed by 4 bases and 6 bases, with 16 bases remaining between them. CDR3 bases: TGTGCCAGCAGCCGGGGTTTGGGGCTCGCCAATGAGCAGTTCTTC. Translated, it gives CASSRGLGLANEQFF.

The chain joins TRBV4-1 to TRBJ2-7; D remains unclear. Looked up from germline, CDR1 is MGHRA and CDR2 is YSYEKL. The CDR3 extends over 15 amino acids. Trimming took 0 bases from V and 3 from J, leaving 12 bases between them. The CDR3 is CASSQEQNPLYEQYF. The CDR3 nucleotides are TGCGCCAGCAGCCAAGAACAGAACCCGCTCTACGAGCAGTACTTC.

This clonotype showed up just a few times. V and J are TRBV10-3 and TRBJ2-7; D is possibly TRBD2 (7 bases). The CDR3 covers 12 residues. Between the trimmed V and J ends, which lost 11 bases and 5 bases, there was a span of 16 bases. In germline, CDR1 is ENHRY, CDR2 SYGVKD. DNA for the CDR3: TGTGCCGCCCAGGGCGGGGGCGACGAGCAGTACTTC. Its translation: CAAQGGGDEQYF.

The chain carries TRBV21-1 and TRBJ2-6. TRBV21-1 corresponds to a pseudogene. This CDR3 contains 13 residues. CDR3 DNA sequence: TGTGCCAGCAACAGCTCTGGGGCCAACGTCCTGACTTTC. It encodes CASNSSGANVLTF.